This entry features one T cell receptor (beta chain) sequence. Antigen unknown. The CDR3 runs 16 residues. Germline V gene data show CDR1 as SGHAT and CDR2 as FQNNGV. The V gene end was trimmed by 6 bases and the J gene end by 8 bases; junction bases not matched to a gene: 11. This sample is drawn from a study of immune heterogeneity within non-small cell lung tumors. Study in general: Histology included a few squamous cell carcinomas, approximately nine non-squamous carcinomas and 1 unspecified tumor. Study results and limitations: Identical dominant CDR3 beta clonotypes were found recurring across a patient's tumor sites, along with site-unique high-frequency clones. Local T-cell repertoire clonality was correlated with local tumor mutational burden, and the correlation was positive. It was moderate in strength but statistically significant (R approximately 0.3). Individual patients' high-frequency T-cell receptor beta clonotypes were largely distinct from one another.

Samples each supplied about 610 ng of bulk tumor genomic DNA as template. Each primary tumor yielded several biopsies, collected far apart from one another at surgery. Patients with untreated, newly diagnosed non-small cell lung cancer underwent curative surgery. The authors amplified TCR beta CDR3 by multiplex PCR with 32 V and 13 J primers. TCRdb processed the multiplex PCR reads anew with MiXCR; each CDR3 protein has one entry. The sample yields 2,000 or so distinct CDR3 sequences, roughly 30% seen once. Input material: lung tumor tissue. This chain uses TRBV11-2 with TRBJ2-1; 12 nucleotides line up with TRBD2. The receptor's source is a man in his 60s with non-small cell lung cancer. The DNA for the CDR3 is TGTGCCAGCAGTTCACTTACGACTAGCGGGAGCCATGAGCAGTTCTTC. Translating it yields CASSSLTTSGSHEQFF.